This T cell receptor beta chain was sequenced in a study of T cells in Graves' hyperthyroidism and ophthalmopathy (dated by TCRdb to the late 2010s). Describing the broader study: Peripheral blood was sampled at the time of initial diagnosis, prior to any treatment. A discovery cohort of around 98 patients, 43 with Graves' ophthalmopathy and under 60 with stable Graves' hyperthyroidism, was used to find distinguishing TCR V-J signatures. In addition, the study compared T-cell repertoires in thyroid tissue and in blood from roughly 6 Graves' hyperthyroidism patients. An independent validation cohort of around 19 hyperthyroidism patients and about 16 patients who later progressed to ophthalmopathy tested prospective prediction of ophthalmopathy. Following sampling, methimazole starting at 30 mg daily was given to hyperthyroidism patients, and high-dose intravenous methylprednisolone was given to ophthalmopathy patients. The 90 to 100 discovery patients were randomly divided into training and test sets at a 7:3 ratio. According to the paper, TCR Vbeta CDR3 sequencing was carried out on about 140 peripheral blood samples, which came from 40 to 45 ophthalmopathy, 75 or so hyperthyroidism and about 17 progressor patients.

Graves' hyperthyroidism was defined as stable when no progression to ophthalmopathy occurred over 18 months of follow-up. Hyperthyroidism patients were newly diagnosed, with disease duration under 2 months, and aged 18 to 65 years. Any patient with an uncontrolled infection, another autoimmune disease, pregnancy or lactation was excluded. Diagnoses were established on the basis of clinical symptoms, serum thyroxine and TRAb, thyroid ultrasound, and orbital computed tomography. PBMCs were isolated from roughly 10 ml of fresh peripheral blood by Ficoll-Paque density gradient centrifugation. Trizol reagent was used to extract total RNA, and RNA quality was then checked on an Agilent 2100 Bioanalyzer. In the case of this clonotype: The antigen this receptor binds is unknown. A junction end diverges from the germline sequence, so it may reflect a read error.

The TCR beta CDR3 regions were amplified from the RNA transcripts. A first-round RT-PCR of the TCR CDR3 used the HTBI primer set with the Qiagen OneStep RT-PCR kit. The libraries were constructed in a second round of multiplex PCR and then size-selected and purified. Sequencing of the libraries was done on an Illumina HiSeq2000 using paired-end 100 bp reads. On the study's bioinformatics: Raw data were processed with SOAPnuke, discarding reads with adapters, uncalled bases, mean Phred below 15, or no exact constant-primer or identifier match. High-quality paired reads were merged using COPE v1.2.5, and each unique nucleotide sequence was defined as a clonotype. MiTCR v1.1 was used to align clonotypes to the IMGT TRBV, TRBD and TRBJ reference segments. The analysis included only V-J combinations with a frequency above 0.0001, which together covered 98% to 99.2% of the repertoires. The TCS score was defined as the ratio of F50 (clonal expansion) to E x V (chaos), calculated using BLOSUM62-based TCRdist between CDR3 peptides within each V-J. Welch's t-statistics and random forest reduced just over 500 V-J features to 10 to 15, which were used in a naive Bayes classifier (R e1071). TCRdb took the public reads, trimmed them with fastp at Q25, ran MiXCR for clone calling and kept in-frame beta chains. Every entry covers one CDR3 protein and lists the most common genes and DNA from its rows. TCRdb, not the authors, supplied the V and J calls. This sample comprises some 700,000 distinct CDR3 sequences, 15% to 20% of them detected only once. Around 16% of the sample is held by the ten biggest clonotypes.

Reading the germline V gene gives CDR1 SGHRS and CDR2 YFSETQ. Counted from cysteine to phenylalanine, this CDR3 has 15 amino acids. Just the 45-base CDR3 DNA is kept, in frame starting at base 1. Study-wide findings and limitations: During validation, the model predicted progression to ophthalmopathy a median of about 5.9 months ahead of onset, with more than 55% sensitivity and 72% to 80% specificity. No statistical method was used to set the sample size in advance, and investigators knew the group allocation. In cross-validation, a model built on a 13 V-J signature told ophthalmopathy apart from stable hyperthyroidism with less than 90% sensitivity and approximately 81% specificity, and in testing the same model reached 80%/75%. Most expanded thyroid clonotypes (frequency above 0.001) were also detected in blood, a finding suggesting that blood repertoires may reflect thyroid immune responses.

The source of this sequence is a man in his forties or fifties with Graves' hyperthyroidism. Sequencing was done on a sample of blood. Recombination linked TRBV5-1 to TRBJ1-5; TRBD1 matches 10 bases in the middle. The nucleotide sequence is given as TGCGCCAGCAGCTCCGGGACAGGGGAGCAACAGCCCCGGCATTTT. Its protein reads: CASSSGTGEQQPRHF.